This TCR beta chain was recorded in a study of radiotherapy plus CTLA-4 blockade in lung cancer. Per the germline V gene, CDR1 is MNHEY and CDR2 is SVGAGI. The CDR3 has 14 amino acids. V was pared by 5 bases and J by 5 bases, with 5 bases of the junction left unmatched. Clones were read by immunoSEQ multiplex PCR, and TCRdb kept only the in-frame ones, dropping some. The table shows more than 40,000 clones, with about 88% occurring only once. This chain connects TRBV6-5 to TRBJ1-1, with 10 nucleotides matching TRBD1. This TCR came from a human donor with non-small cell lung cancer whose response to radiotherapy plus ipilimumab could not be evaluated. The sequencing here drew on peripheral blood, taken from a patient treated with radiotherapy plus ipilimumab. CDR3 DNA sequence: TGTGCCAGCAGTACGGGACAGGGGAGAACTGAAGCTTTCTTT. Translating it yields CASSTGQGRTEAFF.